Here is one TCR beta chain with its context. What it binds is not known. Produced via immunoSEQ multiplex PCR; TCRdb's table is partial and in-frame only. Of about 50,000 clones detected, around four fifths appear once; the ten largest clones hold 0.5% to 0.65%. This specimen belongs to a study of memory CD4+ T cells and cytomegalovirus serostatus. V lost 6 bases and J 1 base, leaving 8 bases between the germline ends. The CDR3 is 13 amino acids. CDR1 KGHSH and CDR2 LQKENI come from the germline V gene. Overall study results and limits: About 40% of the roughly 150 known CMV-associated TCRbeta sequences appeared in CD4+ memory. The CMV-associated TCR signature appears largely within the CD4+ memory repertoire.

Single viable CD3+CD4+CD8-CD45RO+ cells were sorted as the memory CD4+ T cells. Serostatus was set by detecting CMV pp150, pp28, p38, p52 IgG. Sequencing was performed on memory CD4+ T cells from blood. The chain uses TRBV18 and TRBJ2-3; D could derive from TRBD1 or TRBD2 (5 bases each). The TCR sequence derives from an adult in good health and CMV-seronegative. The CDR3 reads CASSRDRTDTQYF. CDR3 in DNA: TGTGCCAGCTCCCGGGACCGCACAGATACGCAGTATTTT.